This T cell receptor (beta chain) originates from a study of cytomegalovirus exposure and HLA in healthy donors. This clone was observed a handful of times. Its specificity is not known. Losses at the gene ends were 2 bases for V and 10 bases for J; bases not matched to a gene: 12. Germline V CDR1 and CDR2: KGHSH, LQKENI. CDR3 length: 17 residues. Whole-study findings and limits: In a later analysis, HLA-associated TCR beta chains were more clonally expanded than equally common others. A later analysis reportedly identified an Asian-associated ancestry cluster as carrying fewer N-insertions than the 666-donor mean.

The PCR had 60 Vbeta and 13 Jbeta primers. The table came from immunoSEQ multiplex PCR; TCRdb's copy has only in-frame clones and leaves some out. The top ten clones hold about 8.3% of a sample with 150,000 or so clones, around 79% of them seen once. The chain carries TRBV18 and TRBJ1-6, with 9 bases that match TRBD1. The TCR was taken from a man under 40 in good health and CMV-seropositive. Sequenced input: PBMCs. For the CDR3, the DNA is TGTGCCAGCTCACCATTGACCGGGACAGGGAGATGGTCACCCCTCCACTTT. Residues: CASSPLTGTGRWSPLHF.